These T cell receptor beta chains were read from a single sample in a study of lung T cells in sarcoidosis with Löfgren's syndrome. TCRdb analysed the reads with MiXCR anew, one entry per CDR3 protein. The sample carries a few thousand distinct CDR3 sequences, around 18% recorded once. Sequenced material: CD4+ T cells from bronchoalveolar lavage. Source of these receptors: a human donor with sarcoidosis (Löfgren's syndrome or another form), or a control subject (not recorded which). Each CDR3 is given with its conserved first and last residue. A D gene is named only where the DNA matches it firmly. Size tells how often a clone was seen (once, few, many) or the class of an expanded clone, and some rows leave it out.

d_call,j_call,clone_size,v_call,cdr3_aa,cdr3_nt
NA,TRBJ2-5,medium-sized,TRBV12-5,CASGPGRNQETQYF,TGTGCTAGTGGTCCCGGACGGAATCAAGAGACCCAGTACTTC
TRBD1,TRBJ1-5,medium-sized,TRBV12-3/TRBV12-4,CASSYRDRVQPQHF,TGTGCCAGCAGTTACCGGGACAGGGTTCAGCCCCAGCATTTT
NA,TRBJ1-6,many,TRBV5-4,CASSVDRYNSPLHF,TGTGCCAGCAGCGTAGACAGATATAATTCACCCCTCCACTTT
NA,TRBJ1-3,medium-sized,TRBV4-3,CASSQDSGPLSGNTIYF,TGCGCCAGCAGCCAAGATTCGGGACCGCTCTCTGGAAACACCATATATTTT
TRBD1,TRBJ2-7,medium-sized,TRBV18,CASSPPSGQVSYEQYF,TGTGCCAGCTCACCACCTTCGGGACAGGTCTCCTACGAGCAGTACTTC
NA,TRBJ2-7,NA,TRBV7-8,CASSARQAYEQYF,TGTGCCAGCAGCGCAAGACAAGCGTACGAGCAGTACTTC
NA,TRBJ2-7,many,TRBV12-3/TRBV12-4,CASASTDRHSYEQYF,TGTGCCAGCGCATCTACGGACCGACACTCCTACGAGCAGTACTTC
NA,TRBJ1-1,large,TRBV6-1,CASSEMAATTEAFF,TGTGCCAGCAGTGAAATGGCCGCCACCACTGAAGCTTTCTTT
TRBD2,TRBJ2-5,medium-sized,TRBV20-1,CSARAPGEGETQYF,TGCAGTGCTAGAGCACCTGGGGAGGGCGAGACCCAGTACTTC
TRBD2,TRBJ2-1,medium-sized,TRBV20-1,CSALPGLADSNSYNEQFF,TGCAGTGCCTTACCGGGACTAGCGGACAGTAACTCCTACAATGAGCAGTTCTTC
TRBD1,TRBJ1-4,many,TRBV7-8,CASSQQGGRNNEKLFF,TGTGCCAGCAGCCAACAGGGGGGGAGAAATAATGAAAAACTGTTTTTT
NA,TRBJ1-2,NA,TRBV2,CASSPQRYGYTF,TGTGCCAGCAGTCCACAACGCTATGGCTACACCTTC
NA,TRBJ1-5,many,TRBV12-3/TRBV12-4,CASSPDLGGQPQHF,TGTGCCAGCAGCCCGGACCTGGGGGGTCAGCCCCAGCATTTT
NA,TRBJ1-5,NA,TRBV4-1,CASSQDLKGQPQHF,TGCGCCAGCAGCCAAGATCTTAAGGGGCAACCCCAGCATTTT
TRBD1,TRBJ2-3,many,TRBV5-1,CASRPTPTGVTDTQYF,TGCGCCAGCAGACCCACTCCGACAGGGGTAACAGATACGCAGTATTTT
NA,TRBJ2-5,medium-sized,TRBV20-1,CSAIPGRGRRQETQYF,TGCAGTGCTATCCCAGGTAGGGGTCGGAGGCAAGAGACCCAGTACTTC
NA,TRBJ1-2,medium-sized,TRBV7-2,CASVPQTNYGYTF,TGTGCCAGCGTCCCTCAGACTAACTATGGCTACACCTTC
NA,TRBJ2-7,medium-sized,TRBV3-1,CASSPGTYEQYF,TGTGCCAGCAGCCCGGGGACCTACGAGCAGTACTTC
NA,TRBJ2-1,many,TRBV3-1,CASSQFGEAAEQFF,TGTGCCAGCAGCCAATTTGGAGAGGCCGCCGAGCAGTTCTTC
NA,TRBJ2-7,many,TRBV5-1,CASSLGPLGLEQYF,TGCGCCAGCAGCTTAGGACCCCTCGGACTCGAGCAGTACTTC
TRBD1,TRBJ2-7,medium-sized,TRBV28,CASSSLFSGTGRIEQYF,TGTGCCAGCAGTTCCCTATTCTCCGGGACAGGGCGAATCGAGCAGTACTTC
TRBD1,TRBJ1-5,large,TRBV6-1,CASLRAGGFQPQHF,TGTGCCAGCCTAAGGGCAGGGGGCTTCCAGCCCCAGCATTTT
NA,TRBJ1-5,medium-sized,TRBV16,CASSRDRGQPQHF,TGTGCCAGCAGCCGAGATCGAGGTCAGCCCCAGCATTTT